This T cell receptor (beta chain) was captured by sequencing in a study of human T cells and chemical hapten exposure. Time point of the sample: patch test 1, 2 weeks after DPC sensitization. Treatment defined: therapeutic diphenylcyclopropenone sensitization with weekly scalp DPC. Non-pregnant alopecia patients aged 18 to 70, suitable for DPC therapy. Individual cDNA molecules (in the library) carried attached unique molecular identifiers. TCRdb reprocessed the RACE reads with MiXCR, giving one entry per CDR3 protein. The table lists some 94,000 distinct CDR3 sequences, approximately 13% of them singletons. This clonotype has a count of ten or more. The sequence was obtained from a woman aged 40 to 50 with alopecia areata. Some clones in this sample may be carry-over from other donors' samples. The material was whole blood, obtained in connection with sensitization to the hapten diphenylcyclopropenone (DPC).

CDR3 DNA sequence: TGTGCCAGCAGCGTTGGGACTAGCAGCCATGAGCAGTTCTTC. As protein: CASSVGTSSHEQFF. The chain employs TRBV9 and TRBJ2-1; 9 bases align to TRBD2. Germline CDR1 reads SGDLS; CDR2 reads YYNGEE. The length of the CDR3 is 14 residues. Unmatched junction bases numbered 5, after V lost 2 bases and J lost 8 bases. The full variable domain, with the rest looked up from reference TRBV9 and TRBJ2-1, is DSGVTQTPKHLITATGQRVTLRCSPRSGDLSVYWYQQSLDQGLQFLIQYYNGEERAKGNILERFSAQQFPDLHSELNLSSLELGDSALYFCASSVGTSSHEQFFGPGTRLTVL.